These T cell receptor beta chains were read from a single sample in a study of T cell clonotyping in hematopoietic cell transplantation. Generated by immunoSEQ multiplex PCR, the TCRdb table keeps only in-frame clones and is missing some. The repertoire holds about 19,000 clones, with roughly three quarters as singletons. The sequencing input was peripheral blood mononuclear cells. The receptors were sampled from a man aged 55 to 70 in good health. Some clones in this sample may be carry-over from other donors' samples. CDR3s include the opening cysteine and the closing phenylalanine or tryptophan. A D gene is named only where the DNA matches it firmly. Clone size is shown for a subset of rows, as once, few, many or a class of expanded clone.

>14|-|TRBJ2-7|-|TRBV6-4
TGTGCCAGCAGTGACTCGGGACGGATCTACGAGCAGTACTTC
CASSDSGRIYEQYF
>13|-|TRBJ1-4|-|TRBV30
TGTGCCTGGAGCGCCACAGGGATTGAAAAACTGTTTTTT
CAWSATGIEKLFF
>14|-|TRBJ2-3|TRBD2|TRBV5-1
TGCGCCAGCAGCCTGGGACTAGCGAAATCCACGCAGTATTTT
CASSLGLAKSTQYF
>16|few|TRBJ2-3|TRBD2|TRBV9
TGTGCCAGCAGCCCTCAAAGTACCGGGGGGGGACGTACGCAGTATTTT
CASSPQSTGGGRTQYF
>12|-|TRBJ1-2|-|TRBV6-6
TGTGCCAGCAGTTCCGGACAGTCTGGCTACACCTTC
CASSSGQSGYTF
>15|few|TRBJ1-5|TRBD1|TRBV4-1
TGCGCCAGCAGCTACCGACAGGGGATTGATCAGCCCCAGCATTTT
CASSYRQGIDQPQHF
>16|few|TRBJ1-2|TRBD1|TRBV28
TGTGCCAGCAGTCAGGCCTCAGGGGGCGCCTTCTATGGCTACACCTTC
CASSQASGGAFYGYTF
>19|-|TRBJ2-7|TRBD2|TRBV7-2
TGTGCCAGCAGCATCCGGGGTGCTAGCGGGAGAGGTAGGCTCTACGAGCAGTACTTC
CASSIRGASGRGRLYEQYF
>16|-|TRBJ1-2|TRBD1|TRBV11-1
TGTGCCAGCAGCCGCCTTGGACAGGGGGCGAACGGTGGCTACACCTTC
CASSRLGQGANGGYTF
>15|-|TRBJ2-7|TRBD1|TRBV10-3
TGTGCCATCACCTCATCCGGGACAGGGATACACGAGCAGTACTTC
CAITSSGTGIHEQYF
>15|-|TRBJ2-5|TRBD2|TRBV7-6
TGTGCCAGCCGCCGAGCGGGGTCGTACCAAGAGACCCAGTACTTC
CASRRAGSYQETQYF
>16|-|TRBJ1-5|-|TRBV4-1
TGCGCCAGCAGTCGAAGATTTGACAGAGGGCTGTGGGCCCAGCATTTT
CASSRRFDRGLWAQHF
>15|few|TRBJ1-1|TRBD1|TRBV6-6
TGTGCCAGCAGTTACGACAGGGGAATGAACACTGAAGCTTTCTTT
CASSYDRGMNTEAFF
>11|-|TRBJ2-7|-|TRBV19
TGTGCCAGTAGCTCACGCGGGGAGCAGTACTTC
CASSSRGEQYF
>15|-|TRBJ2-1|-|TRBV7-2
TGTGCCAGCAGCTGGAGACAAGATCATTACAATGAGCAGTTCTTC
CASSWRQDHYNEQFF
>15|-|TRBJ1-2|-|TRBV4-3
TGCGCCAGCAGCCAAGATAGGCATGAAGAGGATGGCTACACCTTC
CASSQDRHEEDGYTF
>11|-|TRBJ2-1|-|TRBV12-5
TGTGCTAGTGGGACGGACAATGAGCAGTTCTTC
CASGTDNEQFF
>16|-|TRBJ2-1|TRBD1|TRBV29-1
TGCAGCGTCCGCACCCCGGGACAGGGGGCGGGTAATGAGCAGTTCTTC
CSVRTPGQGAGNEQFF
>16|-|TRBJ2-2|TRBD1|TRBV5-1
TGCGCCAGCAGCTTGTATGGGACAGACAGTACCGGGGAGCTGTTTTTT
CASSLYGTDSTGELFF
>15|-|TRBJ1-4|TRBD1|TRBV6-4
TGTGCCAGCCTTGATTCCGGGACAGAGAATGAAAAACTGTTTTTT
CASLDSGTENEKLFF
>12|-|TRBJ1-1|-|TRBV2
TGTGCCAGCTTGGTGATGAACACTGAAGCTTTCTTT
CASLVMNTEAFF
>12|-|TRBJ2-7|-|TRBV5-4
TGTGCCAGCAGCTCGGGGCTTTACGAGCAGTACTTC
CASSSGLYEQYF
>13|-|TRBJ2-3|-|TRBV7-2
TGTGCCAGCAGCTTAGAAGGCACAGATACGCAGTATTTT
CASSLEGTDTQYF
>14|-|TRBJ1-2|-|TRBV4-1
TGCGCCAGCAGCCAGGCCCCAGAGAACTATGGCTACACCTTC
CASSQAPENYGYTF
>18|-|TRBJ1-2|TRBD1|TRBV5-6
TGTGCCAGCAGCTTGGGCCCTCAGGGACAGGAGGTAGGCTATGGCTACACCTTC
CASSLGPQGQEVGYGYTF